Here is one T cell receptor beta chain with its context. Which antigen it targets is not known. No quality values exist for individual bases; no much larger clone is one base distant. In light of the paper, this sample's treatment or condition label describes: randomized to nivolumab then ipilimumab (arm A) or the reverse (arm B). None of the trial patients had been given prior DNA-damaging chemotherapy. Thawed PBMCs were sorted on a FACS Aria II flow cytometer to isolate live CD3+CD8+ cells negative for CD19 and CD56. Samples came from patients with melanoma in CheckMate 064, a randomized, open-label phase II trial of sequential checkpoint blockade. Peripheral blood mononuclear cells were collected by leukapheresis, purified using Ficoll-Paque, and frozen in human serum containing about 10% DMSO. Immediately after sorting, the purity of the sorted blood CD3+CD8+ cells was confirmed to be >95%, and DNA was then extracted.

The immunoSEQ Assay was used to immunosequence TCRbeta CDR3 regions from genomic DNA. Before high-throughput sequencing, the genomic DNA was amplified using bias-controlled multiplex PCR. For the original study's pipeline: To quantify the absolute abundance of each unique TCRbeta CDR3 region, the sequences were collapsed and filtered. Clonality, defined as 1 minus Pielou's evenness, was calculated using productive rearrangements only. Clones with significantly greater frequencies in on-treatment versus baseline samples were identified using a previously published method. TCRdb carries this immuneACCESS record with in-frame sequences only. Its versions omit some clonotypes, under half of them owing to an unresolved V gene in the studies checked, with the rest unexplained. Clone size and V and J calls were adopted from that table, with D and trimming inferred from the DNA. The sample profile shows 8,400 or so clones; about 75% of them were found once. Around 18% of the sample belongs to the ten largest clones.

These data originate in a study of sequential checkpoint blockade in melanoma (dated by TCRdb to between 2017 and 2020). Regarding the research as a whole: Patients were assigned by 1:1 randomization to either first-line nivolumab followed by ipilimumab (arm A) or ipilimumab followed by nivolumab (arm B). Maintenance nivolumab came after both trial sequences.

Broader findings and caveats from the paper: The response-prediction model combining TCR metrics and mutation burden needs validation in larger, independent patient cohorts.

CDR1 and CDR2 are read off the germline V gene (reference sequence) as LNHDA and SQIVND. Including cysteine and phenylalanine, the CDR3 has 15 amino acids. Of the read, only the CDR3 DNA is kept; its 45 bases are in frame from base 1. V has 5 bases trimmed and J has 4 bases trimmed; junction bases matching no gene number 10. The sequence links TRBV19 to TRBJ2-7; a stretch of 8 junction bases matches TRBD1. Material: CD8+ T cells sorted from blood (inferred from file names), obtained from a patient given nivolumab and ipilimumab in sequence. The receptor comes from a human donor with melanoma. The DNA is as follows: TGTGCCAGTAGTTTCGGACAGGGAGAAAGTTACGAGCAGTACTTC. Translated, it gives CASSFGQGESYEQYF.